A single sample is the source of the 30 T cell receptor beta chains below, sequenced in a study of response to subunit inactivated influenza vaccine. TCRdb processed the RT-PCR reads anew with MiXCR; each CDR3 protein has one entry. The repertoire holds around 530,000 distinct CDR3 sequences, over 9.5% seen once, with approximately 10% in the top ten. The sequencing used PBMCs from blood, collected on the day of vaccination. The receptor source for this set is a man aged 50 to 59 who received an inactivated influenza vaccine.

This clonotype came up many times. The chain carries TRBV20-1 and TRBJ2-1, with D tentatively TRBD2 (6 bases). Germline loops: CDR1 DFQATT, CDR2 SNEGSKA (reference sequence). Trimming shortened V by 4 bases and J by 0 bases, and 10 bases separated the two germline ends. This CDR3 comprises 14 residues. CDR3 nucleotide sequence: TGCAGTGCTACGGCGGGGAGCTCCTACAATGAGCAGTTCTTC. This codes for CSATAGSSYNEQFF.

This rearrangement joins TRBV20-1 to TRBJ2-1; 10 nucleotides agree with TRBD2. The CDR3 sequence is 16 residues long. Germline CDR1 reads DFQATT; CDR2 reads SNEGSKA (reference sequence). Losses at the gene ends were 1 base for V and 1 base for J; bases not matched to a gene: 4. The CDR3 nucleotides read TGCAGTGCTAGAGGGACTAGCGGTCATTCCTACAATGAGCAGTTCTTC. Its protein is CSARGTSGHSYNEQFF.

The V gene is TRBV6-2 or TRBV6-3, the J gene TRBJ2-3, with D unclear. V gave up 5 bases and J gave up 0 bases, with 9 bases separating them. In germline, CDR1 is MNHEY, CDR2 SVGEGT. This CDR3 spans 14 amino acids. The CDR3: CASSPPRSTDTQYF. For the CDR3, the DNA is TGTGCCAGCAGTCCACCTCGGAGCACAGATACGCAGTATTTT.

The rearrangement links TRBV20-1 to TRBJ2-1, with 8 positions matching TRBD1. Trimming removed 4 bases from V and 8 bases from J; junction bases left unmatched: 16. This CDR3 is built from 16 residues. Germline CDR1 DFQATT, CDR2 SNEGSKA (reference sequence). CDR3 in amino acids: CSATPWTGQSHDEQFF. The CDR3 nucleotides read TGCAGTGCTACCCCGTGGACAGGGCAATCCCACGATGAGCAGTTCTTC.

At least ten counts were recorded for this clonotype. This sequence joins TRBV3-1 and TRBJ2-2; possibly TRBD1 for D (6 bases). Per the germline V gene, CDR1 is LGHDT and CDR2 is YNNKEL (reference sequence). Trimming cost V 4 bases and J 0 bases, with 12 bases left between them. CDR3 length: 16 amino acids. The CDR3 nucleotides read TGTGCCAGCAGCCTTGCCGGGACATCGAACACCGGGGAGCTGTTTTTT. This gives the protein CASSLAGTSNTGELFF.

This clonotype was counted only a few times. CDR3 DNA: TGCAGTGCTAGAGATCTAGCGGGACCCTCCTACAATGAGCAGTTCTTC. Its protein is CSARDLAGPSYNEQFF. The chain links TRBV20-1 to TRBJ2-1; 9 bases are shared with TRBD2. V was clipped by 0 bases and J by 0 bases; unmatched bases: 3. The CDR3 spans 16 residues. CDR1 is DFQATT and CDR2 is SNEGSKA in the germline V gene (reference sequence).

This clonotype has more than one count but fewer than ten. The chain combines TRBV20-1 with TRBJ2-4, with D maybe TRBD1 (6 bases). V lost 6 bases and J 0 bases, leaving 21 bases between the germline ends. The CDR3 sequence is 17 residues long. Germline V gives CDR1 DFQATT, CDR2 SNEGSKA (reference sequence). For the CDR3, the DNA is TGCAGTGCCCCCCGGGATTTGGACAGAGTAGCCAAAAACATTCAGTACTTC. Amino acids: CSAPRDLDRVAKNIQYF.

In this sample, this clonotype turned up many times. The chain carries TRBV21-1 and TRBJ1-5; the table names TRBD1, a call not compared with the DNA. TRBV21-1 is a pseudogene segment. The CDR3 loop spans 20 amino acids. The CDR3 nucleotides read TGTGCCAGCAGCAAAGCGCAGGGACAGGGCGACGATTATAGCAATCAGCCCCAGCATTTT. Its protein is CASSKAQGQGDDYSNQPQHF.

This clonotype has at least ten counts. The chain uses TRBV29-1 and TRBJ2-2; unclear D gene. CDR1 is SQVTM, CDR2 ANQGSEA, per germline. This CDR3 spans 13 amino acids. Trimming took off 6 bases at V and 6 bases at J, with 14 bases between the two ends. The CDR3 here is CSVNKDSAGELFF. In DNA, the CDR3 is TGCAGCGTCAACAAAGACTCCGCCGGGGAGCTGTTTTTT.

This clonotype was seen more than once but under ten times. The CDR3: CSARGPDLWGTSQADTEAFF. DNA of the CDR3: TGCAGTGCTAGAGGGCCCGATTTATGGGGTACGTCGCAGGCGGACACTGAAGCTTTCTTT. V is TRBV20-1 and J is TRBJ1-1; D uncertain. Germline CDR1 reads DFQATT; CDR2 reads SNEGSKA (reference sequence). V lost 1 base to trimming and J lost 3 bases, with 30 bases between them. The CDR3 is 20 residues long.

The DNA of the CDR3 is TGTGCCTGGAGTGTACAGGGCTTTTCCTACAATGAGCAGTTCTTC. It yields the protein CAWSVQGFSYNEQFF. This sequence joins TRBV30 and TRBJ2-1, with a weak D call TRBD1 (6 bases). Looked up from germline, CDR1 is GTSNPN and CDR2 is SVGIG (reference sequence). V dropped 0 bases and J dropped 1 base, with 10 bases sitting between them. This CDR3 is built from 15 residues. The full variable domain, its missing parts supplied by reference TRBV30 and TRBJ2-1, is SQTIHQWPATLVQPVGSPLSLECTVEGTSNPNLYWYRQAAGRGLQLLFYSVGIGQISSEVPQNLSASRPQDRQFILSSKKLLLSDSGFYLCAWSVQGFSYNEQFFGPGTRLTVL.

The chain employs TRBV19 and TRBJ1-6; D gene unclear. Germline-derived CDR1 and CDR2 are LNHDA and SQIVND (reference sequence). Trimming pared 5 bases from V and 6 bases from J, leaving 8 bases between. This CDR3 spans 13 amino acids. The CDR3, as DNA: TGTGCCAGTAGTGGTCGACTTAATTCACCCCTCCACTTT. Translating it yields CASSGRLNSPLHF. The whole variable domain, remainder taken from reference TRBV19 and TRBJ1-6, is DGGITQSPKYLFRKEGQNVTLSCEQNLNHDAMYWYRQDPGQGLRLIYYSQIVNDFQKGDIAEGYSVSREKKESFPLTVTSAQKNPTAFYLCASSGRLNSPLHFGNGTRLTVT.

The table lists this clonotype with a few counts. The chain links TRBV29-1 to TRBJ2-3; TRBD1 aligns across 7 bases. The CDR3 contains 14 residues. Germline-derived CDR1 and CDR2 are SQVTM and ANQGSEA. With 7 bases clipped from V and 1 base from J, the junction kept 8 bases outside the gene matches. This CDR3 reads CSGFHRGGTDTQYF. The CDR3 bases are TGCAGCGGTTTTCACAGGGGCGGCACAGATACGCAGTATTTT.

This clonotype was seen repeatedly, ten times or more. V gene TRBV27 combines with J gene TRBJ2-3; weak D call: TRBD2 (6 bases). The germline V gene has CDR1 MNHEY and CDR2 SMNVEV (reference sequence). The ends were cut back, 2 bases at V and 1 base at J, with 10 bases in the middle. The CDR3 sequence is 15 residues long. The CDR3 coding sequence is TGTGCCAGCAGTTTAATAGGCGGGGGCACAGATACGCAGTATTTT. As protein: CASSLIGGGTDTQYF.

This clonotype was observed at least ten times. This CDR3 reads CSVGHGLGTDTQYF. The CDR3 nucleotides are TGCAGCGTGGGCCACGGGCTCGGCACAGATACGCAGTATTTT. This chain joins TRBV29-1 and TRBJ2-3; D is unclear. Trimming pared 6 bases from V and 1 base from J, leaving 14 bases between. The CDR3 runs 14 residues. In germline, CDR1 is SQVTM, CDR2 ANQGSEA.

The genes are TRBV3-1 and TRBJ2-4; 7 bases match TRBD2. V dropped 2 bases and J dropped 3; count of bases not matched to a gene: 1. Germline V lookup: CDR1 LGHDT, CDR2 YNNKEL (reference sequence). CDR3 size: 14 residues. The CDR3 region is CASSQSGGKNIQYF. The CDR3 nucleotides read TGTGCCAGCAGCCAATCGGGGGGCAAAAACATTCAGTACTTC.

This clonotype has only a few counts. This sequence joins TRBV10-1 and TRBJ2-1; 10 nucleotides line up with TRBD1. The CDR3 extends over 17 amino acids. In germline, CDR1 is WNHNN, CDR2 SYGVQD (reference sequence). V was pared by 4 bases and J by 8 bases, with 14 bases of the junction left unmatched. CDR3: CASSVLDRGHIRDEQFF. In DNA form, the CDR3 reads TGCGCCAGCAGTGTCCTAGACAGGGGGCATATCAGGGATGAGCAGTTCTTC.

This chain uses TRBV12-3 or TRBV12-4 with TRBJ1-5; 7 bases map to TRBD1. This CDR3 comprises 15 residues. V trimming: 6 bases; J trimming: 3 bases; junction bases outside the gene matches: 8. The CDR3 protein is CASRSAGQPNQPQHF. The DNA for the CDR3 is TGTGCCAGCAGATCTGCGGGACAGCCCAATCAGCCCCAGCATTTT.

This clonotype was observed a handful of times. The chain combines TRBV7-2 with TRBJ2-2; 8 bases line up with TRBD2. Per germline, CDR1 SGHTA and CDR2 FQGNSA. This CDR3 comprises 16 residues. V lost 4 bases and J lost 1; bases outside the gene matches: 5. The CDR3 reads CASSSYSGVNTGELFF. Written as DNA, the CDR3 is TGTGCCAGCAGCTCATATAGCGGGGTGAACACCGGGGAGCTGTTTTTT.

In this sample, this clonotype turned up a few times. The chain employs TRBV28 and TRBJ2-7; D gene uncertain. Germline loops: CDR1 MDHEN, CDR2 SYDVKM. V lost 6 bases to trimming and J lost 1 base, with 13 bases between them. CDR3 length: 14 amino acids. Here the CDR3 DNA reads TGTGCCAGCAGGGAAAGCCCAGCGTCCTACGAGCAGTACTTC. This codes for CASRESPASYEQYF.

The rearrangement links TRBV29-1 to TRBJ1-1; tentative D call: TRBD1 (5 bases). Germline CDR1 reads SQVTM; CDR2 reads ANQGSEA. This CDR3 has 11 residues. The ends were cut back, 6 bases at V and 10 bases at J, with 15 bases in the middle. CDR3 residues: CSVQGPEGAFF. As DNA, the CDR3 is TGCAGCGTCCAGGGACCGGAGGGAGCTTTCTTT. Based on the CDR3 plus reference TRBV29-1 and TRBJ1-1, the full variable domain is SAVISQKPSRDICQRGTSLTIQCQVDSQVTMMFWYRQQPGQSLTLIATANQGSEATYESGFVIDKFPISRPNLTFSTLTVSNMSPEDSSIYLCSVQGPEGAFFGQGTRLTVV.

The chain links TRBV15 to TRBJ2-5, with 12 bases matching TRBD2. Germline V gene lookup returns CDR1 LNHNV and CDR2 YYDKDF (reference sequence). This CDR3 region has 15 residues. The trim removed 6 bases at V and 2 bases at J, leaving 4 bases unmatched. CDR3 sequence reads: CATRTSGSLQETQYF. The CDR3 DNA reads TGTGCCACCAGGACTAGCGGGAGTCTTCAAGAGACCCAGTACTTC.

This clonotype was observed a few times. CDR3 sequence (DNA): TGTGCCAGCAGCTTAGAGGAGAGCTCCTACGAGCAGTACTTC. As protein: CASSLEESSYEQYF. The chain has TRBV13 and TRBJ2-7; D remains ambiguous. The CDR3 length is 14 residues. CDR1 is PRHDT, CDR2 FYEKMQ, per germline (reference sequence). V dropped 1 base and J dropped 0 bases, with 7 bases sitting between them.

This clonotype showed up many times. The rearrangement joins TRBV5-1 to TRBJ1-2; D call uncertain. The CDR3 length is 13 residues. V shed 4 bases and J shed 7 bases, with 14 bases lying between them. Germline CDR1 and CDR2: SGHRS and YFSETQ. In DNA, the CDR3 is TGCGCCAGCAGCCGGGGAACTAACCCTGGCTACACCTTC. Amino acids: CASSRGTNPGYTF.

This clonotype was seen only a few times. This chain joins TRBV7-9 and TRBJ2-7, with no clear D. CDR1 is SEHNR and CDR2 is FQNEAQ in the germline V gene (reference sequence). With 0 bases removed from V and 0 bases from J, the gap between germline ends came to 12 bases. The CDR3 spans 16 residues. The CDR3 DNA sequence: TGTGCCAGCAGCTTAGCAACGGGTACGGGCTCCTACGAGCAGTACTTC. Its protein product is CASSLATGTGSYEQYF.

The genes are TRBV20-1 and TRBJ2-5; the match to TRBD2 covers 12 bases. The CDR3 sequence is 15 residues long. J lost 0 bases, V lost 6 bases, and 5 bases had no gene match. Germline values: CDR1 DFQATT, CDR2 SNEGSKA (reference sequence). CDR3 amino acids: CSATRLAGDQETQYF. The CDR3, as DNA: TGCAGTGCCACCCGACTAGCGGGGGACCAAGAGACCCAGTACTTC.

This clonotype was found many times. J is TRBJ2-2 and V is TRBV5-1, with 7 bases matching TRBD1. This CDR3 contains 15 residues. V gave up 4 bases and J gave up 5 bases; unmatched junction bases: 8. Germline V gene data show CDR1 as SGHRS and CDR2 as YFSETQ. The CDR3 coding sequence is TGCGCCAGCAGCCCCGGGACAGCCCTTACCGGGGAGCTGTTTTTT. Protein product: CASSPGTALTGELFF.

At least ten counts were recorded for this clonotype. The chain employs TRBV29-1 and TRBJ2-5; 7 nucleotides match TRBD2. The CDR3 is 16 amino acids. After removal of 5 bases from V and 5 bases from J, the junction contained 17 bases not matched to a gene. Germline V lookup: CDR1 SQVTM, CDR2 ANQGSEA. The CDR3 sequence: CSVPSQAGLLRETQYF. DNA of the CDR3: TGCAGCGTTCCCAGTCAAGCGGGACTACTTAGGGAGACCCAGTACTTC.

The chain joins TRBV6-5 to TRBJ2-3, with D unclear. The germline V and J ends were trimmed by 0 bases and 4 bases, with 14 bases remaining between them. CDR3 length: 16 residues. Germline-derived CDR1 and CDR2 are MNHEY and SVGAGI. CDR3 nucleotides: TGTGCCAGCAGTTACTCGAACCCTACCGCATCAGATACGCAGTATTTT. It specifies CASSYSNPTASDTQYF.

This chain connects TRBV5-4 to TRBJ2-2, with a tentative D call TRBD1 (6 bases). The CDR3 is 14 residues long. The V gene's germline CDR1 is SGHNT and CDR2 YYREEE (reference sequence). Deletions cut 5 bases from V and 4 bases from J, with 12 bases between. CDR3 loop: CASRAGTPTGELFF. CDR3 in DNA: TGTGCCAGCAGAGCCGGGACACCCACCGGGGAGCTGTTTTTT.